Below, 11 T cell receptor beta chains from the same sample are listed, as sequenced in a study of T cells after yellow fever vaccination. TCRdb re-called the 5' RACE reads through MiXCR, storing one row per CDR3 protein. Of approximately 300,000 distinct CDR3 sequences detected, over 8% appear once; the ten largest clones hold about 20%. Sequenced material: PBMCs, taken on the day of the first yellow fever vaccination. These receptors were obtained from a man aged 18 to 29 who received the YFV17D yellow fever vaccine.

The chain links TRBV24-1 to TRBJ2-7; D unresolved. The CDR3 has 13 amino acids. V gave up 4 bases and J gave up 4 bases, with 10 bases separating them. Germline assignment: CDR1 KGHDR and CDR2 SFDVKD. CDR3 sequence: CATSDPDTYEQYV. CDR3 nucleotides: TGTGCCACCAGTGACCCTGACACTTACGAGCAGTACGTC.

In this sample, this clonotype turned up many times. This chain uses TRBV7-2 with TRBJ2-7; a possible D gene is TRBD1 (5 bases). The CDR3 runs 14 residues. The V end lost 5 bases, the J end lost 2 bases, and 13 bases lay between the germline ends. Germline values: CDR1 SGHTA, CDR2 FQGNSA. The CDR3 DNA follows: TGTGCCAGCAGCGTTACCAGGGTAGCCTACGAGCAGTACTTC. Translated, it gives CASSVTRVAYEQYF. The full variable domain, its missing parts supplied by reference TRBV7-2 and TRBJ2-7, is GAGVSQSPSNKVTEKGKDVELRCDPISGHTALYWYRQSLGQGLEFLIYFQGNSAPDKSGLPSDRFSAERTGGSVSTLTIQRTQQEDSAVYLCASSVTRVAYEQYFGPGTRLTVT.

V and J are TRBV4-3 and TRBJ1-1; the D is unclear. Trimming took off 6 bases at V and 7 bases at J, with 27 bases between the two ends. Germline V lookup: CDR1 LGHNA, CDR2 YSLEER. The CDR3 has 17 amino acids. The CDR3 region has the DNA TGCGCCAGCAGTCCGGATCCCACTACGTTGAACCGGGGTGAAGCTTTCTTT. It translates to CASSPDPTTLNRGEAFF.

This clonotype has a count of ten or more. The chain has TRBV11-2 and TRBJ2-1; TRBD1 might be the D (6 bases). The CDR3 is 13 amino acids. From germline, CDR1 is SGHAT and CDR2 FQNNGV. V was clipped by 7 bases and J by 6 bases, with 13 bases between them. CDR3 DNA: TGTGCCAGCAAATCTGACAGGATCAATGAGCAGTTCTTC. Protein product: CASKSDRINEQFF.

The rearrangement joins TRBV7-9 to TRBJ2-1, with TRBD2 identical over 11 bases. The trim removed 3 bases at V and 3 bases at J, leaving 4 bases unmatched. This CDR3 comprises 16 residues. CDR1 SEHNR and CDR2 FQNEAQ come from the germline V gene (reference sequence). This CDR3 reads CASSFSGGAYYNEQFF. The CDR3 DNA sequence: TGTGCCAGCAGCTTTAGCGGGGGGGCCTACTACAATGAGCAGTTCTTC.

This chain links TRBV5-1 with TRBJ1-6; unclear D gene. CDR3 size: 15 residues. Per germline, CDR1 SGHRS and CDR2 YFSETQ. V lost 0 bases and J lost 3, with 7 bases in between. CDR3 bases: TGCGCCAGCAGCTTGGATAGCAACTATAATTCACCCCTCCACTTT. Translated: CASSLDSNYNSPLHF.

This clonotype was observed many times. One end of the junction is discordant with germline, which a read error may explain. V usage is TRBV7-9 and J usage is TRBJ2-1; the match to TRBD2 covers 12 bases. The germline V gene has CDR1 SEHNR and CDR2 FQNEAQ (reference sequence). This CDR3 is 15 amino acids long. In nucleotides, the CDR3 is TGCGCCAGCAGCCGTCTAGCGGGGGGGTACAATGAGCAGTTCTTC. It translates to CASSRLAGGYNEQFF. The full variable domain, with the rest looked up from reference TRBV7-9 and TRBJ2-1, is DTGVSQNPRHKITKRGQNVTFRCDPISEHNRLYWYRQTLGQGPEFLTYFQNEAQLEKSRLLSDRFSAERPKGSFSTLEIQRTEQGDSAMYLCASSRLAGGYNEQFFGPGTRLTVL.

V and J are TRBV15 and TRBJ2-7; D is tentatively TRBD1 or TRBD2 (5 bases each). In germline, CDR1 is LNHNV, CDR2 YYDKDF (reference sequence). V was cut by 0 bases and J by 5 bases, with 8 bases left in between. CDR3 length equals 13 residues. CDR3 nucleotides: TGTGCCACCAGCAGAGATTTGGGGGACGAGCAGTACGTC. This sequence encodes CATSRDLGDEQYV.

This chain joins TRBV11-2 and TRBJ2-5, with D tentatively TRBD1 or TRBD2 (7 bases each). CDR1 SGHAT and CDR2 FQNNGV come from the germline V gene. Trimming removed 5 bases at V and 5 bases at J, with 12 bases between. The CDR3 is 13 amino acids. The CDR3 loop reads CASSAGGEETQYF. CDR3 DNA sequence: TGTGCCAGCAGCGCAGGGGGGGAGGAGACCCAGTACTTC.

This clonotype was picked up many times. This chain joins TRBV4-2 and TRBJ2-7; the match to TRBD1 covers 9 bases. The CDR3 loop spans 17 amino acids. V lost 3 bases and J lost 5; bases outside the gene matches: 14. Germline V lookup: CDR1 LGHNA, CDR2 YNFKEQ. CDR3 nucleotide sequence: TGTGCCAGCAGCCAGAGGGATGGGACAGGGTTCCTCAACGAGCAGTACTTC. Translation: CASSQRDGTGFLNEQYF.

This chain links TRBV12-5 with TRBJ2-3; no definite D call. This CDR3 comprises 14 residues. Trimming removed 6 bases from V and 0 bases from J, with 10 bases in between. CDR1 LGHNT and CDR2 FRNRAP come from the germline V gene. The DNA of the CDR3 is TGTGCTAGTGGCCCCGGCTCTAGCACAGATACGCAGTATTTT. This codes for CASGPGSSTDTQYF.